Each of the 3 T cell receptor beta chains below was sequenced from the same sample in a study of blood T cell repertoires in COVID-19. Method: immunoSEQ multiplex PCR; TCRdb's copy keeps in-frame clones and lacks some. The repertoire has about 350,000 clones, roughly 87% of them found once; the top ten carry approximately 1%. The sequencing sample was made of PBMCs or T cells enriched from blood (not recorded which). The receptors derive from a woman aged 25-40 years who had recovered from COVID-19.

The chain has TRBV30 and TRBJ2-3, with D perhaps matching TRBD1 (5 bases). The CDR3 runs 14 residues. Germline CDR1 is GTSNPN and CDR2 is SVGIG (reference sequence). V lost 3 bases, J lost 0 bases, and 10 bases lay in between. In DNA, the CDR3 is TGTGCCTGGAGGCCAGGGTTCAGCACAGATACGCAGTATTTT. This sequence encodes CAWRPGFSTDTQYF.

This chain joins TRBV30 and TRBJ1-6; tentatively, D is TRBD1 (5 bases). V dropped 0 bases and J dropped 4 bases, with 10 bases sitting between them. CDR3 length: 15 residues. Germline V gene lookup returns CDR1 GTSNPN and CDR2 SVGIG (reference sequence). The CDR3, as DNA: TGTGCCTGGAGTGTACTGGGGGGATATAATTCACCCCTCCACTTT. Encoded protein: CAWSVLGGYNSPLHF.

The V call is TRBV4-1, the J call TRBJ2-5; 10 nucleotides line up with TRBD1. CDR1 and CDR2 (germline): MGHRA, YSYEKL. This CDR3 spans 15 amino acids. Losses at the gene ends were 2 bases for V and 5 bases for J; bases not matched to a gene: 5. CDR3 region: CASSQWDRGEETQYF. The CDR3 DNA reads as TGCGCCAGCAGCCAATGGGACAGGGGCGAGGAGACCCAGTACTTC.